One and the same sample provided the 15 T cell receptor beta chains below, sequenced in a study of regulatory T cells in long-lasting Graves disease. The sample's time point: newly diagnosed GD, antithyroid drugs for less than 3 months. The TCR library was prepared using RNA isolated from PBMCs. Construction of TCR beta libraries relied on iRepertoire HTBI primers and on Arm-PCR targeting CDR3 regions. MiXCR was run by TCRdb on the multiplex PCR reads, yielding one entry per CDR3 protein. The sample consists of 200,000 to 300,000 distinct CDR3 sequences, 20% of them appearing once. This sample comprised peripheral blood mononuclear cells (PBMCs), obtained at new diagnosis, from a patient treated with antithyroid drugs. The receptors were sampled from a female donor with Graves disease.

This clonotype was found many times. The chain combines TRBV7-2 with TRBJ2-3; TRBD2 aligns across 10 bases. Germline V gene lookup returns CDR1 SGHTA and CDR2 FQGNSA. V gave up 5 bases and J gave up 1 base; unmatched junction bases: 6. There are 16 residues in the CDR3. In nucleotides, the CDR3 is TGTGCCAGCAGCCTCCAAGGACTAGCGGGCACAGATACGCAGTATTTT. Residues: CASSLQGLAGTDTQYF.

The V call is TRBV7-3, the J call TRBJ2-3, with 7 nucleotides matching TRBD1. V dropped 4 bases and J dropped 0; count of bases not matched to a gene: 10. Germline V gene data show CDR1 as SGHTA and CDR2 as FQGTGA. The CDR3 contains 17 residues. CDR3 DNA sequence: TGTGCCAGCAGCTCAGCGGTTACAGGGGTCAGCACAGATACGCAGTATTTT. This encodes CASSSAVTGVSTDTQYF.

This sequence joins TRBV20-1 and TRBJ2-5; 14 nucleotides line up with TRBD2. The junction had 7 bases not matched to a gene; V was cut back by 5 bases and J by 2 bases. The CDR3 loop spans 16 amino acids. Germline V gives CDR1 DFQATT, CDR2 SNEGSKA (reference sequence). CDR3 loop: CSAETSGRAIQETQYF. The CDR3 nucleotides are TGCAGTGCTGAGACTAGCGGGAGGGCTATTCAAGAGACCCAGTACTTC.

In its sample, this clonotype was seen many times. V gene TRBV5-5 combines with J gene TRBJ2-2; 10 bases are a match to TRBD1. V shed 5 bases and J 7 bases; nucleotides not matched to a gene: 5. The CDR3 length is 14 residues. Looked up from germline, CDR1 is SGHKS and CDR2 is YYEKEE (reference sequence). The CDR3 reads CASSRQGASGELFF. In nucleotides, the CDR3 is TGTGCCAGCAGTCGACAGGGGGCCAGCGGGGAGCTGTTTTTT.

Turning to this clonotype: This CDR3 fails to terminate in the conserved phenylalanine or tryptophan, so it likely reflects a read error. CDR3 coding DNA: TGTGCCAGCAGCACAGGACAGGGGAGTTCACCCCTCCACTCT. Its translation is CASSTGQGSSPLHS. V usage is TRBV7-9 and J usage is TRBJ1-6, with 9 positions matching TRBD1. With V trimmed by 5 bases and J by 9 bases, 5 bases remained unmatched. The CDR3 length is 14 residues. The germline gives CDR1 SEHNR, CDR2 FQNEAQ (reference sequence).

To note about this clonotype: This may be a read error: a much more frequent sequence differs by one nucleotide. This rearrangement joins TRBV5-6 to TRBJ1-1; D not resolved. CDR1 SGHDT and CDR2 YYEEEE come from the germline V gene. There are 14 residues in the CDR3. CDR3 nucleotides: TGTGCCAGCAGCTTGGGCCGGATGAACGCTGAAGCTTTCTTT. Its protein product is CASSLGRMNAEAFF.

This chain links TRBV28 with TRBJ1-1; D remains ambiguous. The CDR3 loop spans 15 amino acids. CDR1 and CDR2 from the germline V gene are MDHEN and SYDVKM. Trimming took off 5 bases at V and 3 bases at J, with 16 bases between the two ends. Here the CDR3 reads CASSPQDPSDTEAFF. In DNA, the CDR3 is TGTGCCAGCAGTCCCCAGGATCCTTCTGACACTGAAGCTTTCTTT.

Notes on this clonotype: A read error may account for a junction end that differs from germline. This chain uses TRBV7-9 with TRBJ2-1; 12 bases agree with TRBD2. CDR3 length equals 13 residues. CDR1 SEHNR and CDR2 FQNEAQ come from the germline V gene (reference sequence). The CDR3 spells CASSTRTSGEVIF. The CDR3 DNA reads TGTGCCAGCAGCACCCGGACTAGCGGGGAAGTGATCTTC. Based on the CDR3 plus reference TRBV7-9 and TRBJ2-1, the full variable domain is DTGVSQNPRHKITKRGQNVTFRCDPISEHNRLYWYRQTLGQGPEFLTYFQNEAQLEKSRLLSDRFSAERPKGSFSTLEIQRTEQGDSAMYLCASSTRTSGEVIFGPGTRLTVL.

This clonotype was detected many times. This chain links TRBV12-3 or TRBV12-4 with TRBJ2-1; 8 bases line up with TRBD2. The CDR3 runs 14 residues. V was pared by 5 bases and J by 6 bases, with 6 bases of the junction left unmatched. As DNA, the CDR3 is TGTGCCAGCAGTAATAGCGGGATCAGCAATGAGCAGTTCTTC. Its protein is CASSNSGISNEQFF.

This clonotype was seen many times. The chain links TRBV7-9 to TRBJ1-6; D ambiguous. V gave up 5 bases and J gave up 7 bases, with 9 bases separating them. The CDR3 loop spans 13 amino acids. Germline values: CDR1 SEHNR, CDR2 FQNEAQ (reference sequence). The CDR3 reads CASSEIVNSPLHF. The CDR3 DNA reads as TGTGCCAGCAGCGAAATCGTCAATTCACCCCTCCACTTT.

In the case of this clonotype: A far larger clone is a single base away, which makes a read error likely. The chain combines TRBV11-3 with TRBJ2-5; TRBD1 matches 8 bases. Germline-derived CDR1 and CDR2 are SGHNT and YENEEA. The length of the CDR3 is 16 residues. The CDR3 loop is CASRPNRGRWGETQHF. The CDR3 coding sequence is TGTGCCAGCAGGCCCAACAGGGGGAGGTGGGGAGAGACCCAGCACTTC.

This clonotype was observed many times. The rearrangement uses TRBV12-3 or TRBV12-4 and TRBJ2-5; TRBD2 might be the D (5 bases). Trimming cost V 1 base and J 9 bases, with 6 bases left between them. The CDR3 has 11 residues. CDR3 sequence (DNA): TGTGCCAGCAGTTTAGTCGGGGCCCAGTACTTC. Its protein is CASSLVGAQYF.

The chain combines TRBV6-5 with TRBJ1-4; the D is unclear. Trimming took 2 bases from V and 0 from J, leaving 10 bases between them. From germline, CDR1 is MNHEY and CDR2 SVGAGI. There are 16 residues in the CDR3. The DNA for the CDR3 is TGTGCCAGCAGTTACCCCTCTTACGCAACTAATGAAAAACTGTTTTTT. Protein: CASSYPSYATNEKLFF.

A word on this clonotype: Compared with germline, one end of the junction differs, possibly owing to a read error. For the CDR3, the DNA is TGTGCCAGTAGTATTATAAACAGGGGGAGAAACATTCAGTGCTTC. Residues: CASSIINRGRNIQCF. The rearrangement joins TRBV19 to TRBJ2-7; the match to TRBD1 covers 8 bases. This CDR3 spans 15 amino acids. Germline values: CDR1 LNHDA, CDR2 SQIVND (reference sequence).

Many counts were recorded for this clonotype. V usage is TRBV5-4 and J usage is TRBJ1-2; the match to TRBD1 covers 7 bases. The CDR3 contains 14 residues. CDR1 SGHNT and CDR2 YYREEE come from the germline V gene (reference sequence). V lost 4 bases and J lost 7; bases outside the gene matches: 10. CDR3 DNA: TGTGCCAGCAGCAGGGACAGCACCCTGCGTGGCTACACCTTC. As protein: CASSRDSTLRGYTF.